The clone carrying this T cell receptor (beta chain) was seen a handful of times. Its target is not known. This record comes from a study of T cell repertoires in cytomegalovirus infection. Via MiXCR, TCRdb re-called the reads, giving one row per CDR3 protein. Of about 130,000 distinct CDR3 sequences listed, 7% to 10% are singletons. Germline loops: CDR1 LNHDA, CDR2 SQIVND (reference sequence). V was cut by 7 bases and J by 1 base, with 13 bases left in between. The CDR3 spans 14 residues. Study results and caveats: People with CMV and the relevant HLA were identified by cumulative public TCR beta family frequency.

The sample comprised PBMCs. The sequence came from a human donor in good health (CMV status not recorded). Some clones in this sample may be carry-over from other donors' samples. This sequence joins TRBV19 and TRBJ1-1; the D is unclear. The CDR3 reads CASNPTRPNTEAFF. In DNA form, the CDR3 reads TGTGCCAGTAACCCTACTAGGCCGAACACTGAAGCTTTCTTT.